A single sample is the source of the 16 T cell receptor beta chains below, sequenced in a study of T-cell reconstitution after alpha-beta-depleted transplantation in children. During its preparation, the TCRbeta library received unique molecular identifiers. One entry per CDR3 protein, called by TCRdb with MiXCR from the PCR reads. The sample has some 550,000 distinct CDR3 sequences; approximately 22% are singletons. The specimen was PBMCs, mostly from graft donor cells, collected 360 days after TCRalphabeta/CD19-depleted stem cell transplant. These receptors were obtained from a boy under two years old who had a stem cell transplant for acute myeloid leukemia, so the T cells may come from the graft donor.

This clonotype was detected a few times. The chain combines TRBV12-3 or TRBV12-4 with TRBJ1-1, with TRBD1 as a possible D gene (5 bases). V was trimmed by 4 bases and J by 1 base, leaving 10 bases between them. The CDR3 is made up of 14 amino acids. CDR3 in DNA: TGTGCCAGCAGTTCTCGGGACTCGAACACTGAAGCTTTCTTT. Its protein is CASSSRDSNTEAFF.

The chain joins TRBV5-1 to TRBJ2-1; 12 bases agree with TRBD2. The germline V gene has CDR1 SGHRS and CDR2 YFSETQ. The CDR3 has 18 residues. Trimming removed 6 bases from V and 0 bases from J; junction bases left unmatched: 10. CDR3 coding DNA: TGCGCCAGCAACGGTCCGACTAGCGGGAGAACCTCCTACAATGAGCAGTTCTTC. Translation gives CASNGPTSGRTSYNEQFF.

This clonotype occurred a few times. The V call is TRBV27, the J call TRBJ2-7; 7 nucleotides agree with TRBD1. This CDR3 region has 14 residues. Germline-derived CDR1 and CDR2 are MNHEY and SMNVEV (reference sequence). J gave up 4 bases and V 2 bases, and 5 bases lay outside the gene matches. CDR3 nucleotides: TGTGCCAGCAGTTTAAGTCACAGGGGATACGAGCAGTACGTC. Amino acids: CASSLSHRGYEQYV.

There are a few counts of this clonotype. The chain has TRBV10-2 and TRBJ2-1; maybe TRBD1 (7 bases). CDR1 and CDR2 (germline): WSHSY, SAAADI. The germline V and J ends were trimmed by 3 bases and 13 bases, with 10 bases remaining between them. This CDR3 contains 11 residues. CDR3 sequence: CASSDQGGQFF. CDR3 coding DNA: TGCGCCAGCAGTGACCAGGGGGGTCAGTTCTTC.

This chain links TRBV5-1 with TRBJ2-3; 8 positions match TRBD1. Per the germline V gene, CDR1 is SGHRS and CDR2 is YFSETQ. The junction had 2 bases not matched to a gene; V was cut back by 0 bases and J by 2 bases. The CDR3 length is 15 residues. The CDR3, as DNA: TGCGCCAGCAGCTTGGACAGGGGGGCCACAGATACGCAGTATTTT. This encodes CASSLDRGATDTQYF.

The J gene is TRBJ1-5, the V gene TRBV12-3 or TRBV12-4; D is unclear. The CDR3 runs 14 residues. Deletions cut 3 bases from V and 5 bases from J, with 11 bases between. The CDR3 reads CASSFGENYQPQHF. The CDR3 DNA sequence: TGTGCCAGCAGTTTTGGGGAAAACTATCAGCCCCAGCATTTT.

The chain combines TRBV7-6 with TRBJ2-7, with 9 positions matching TRBD1. Germline assignment: CDR1 SGHVS and CDR2 FNYEAQ. The CDR3 runs to 15 residues. The V and J ends lost 5 bases and 1 base, in that order; junction bases with no gene match: 6. As DNA, the CDR3 is TGTGCCAGCAGCCCACAGGGGGCAGTTTCCTACGAGCAGTACTTC. It is translated as CASSPQGAVSYEQYF.

The chain joins TRBV10-3 to TRBJ2-7, with TRBD2 identical over 15 bases. This CDR3 spans 15 amino acids. Germline loops: CDR1 ENHRY, CDR2 SYGVKD. The junction had 3 bases not matched to a gene; V was cut back by 5 bases and J by 4 bases. CDR3 nucleotide sequence: TGTGCCATCAGTTCAGGACTAGCGGGGGGGTACGAGCAGTACGTC. Amino acids: CAISSGLAGGYEQYV.

This clonotype was picked up many times. The chain combines TRBV15 with TRBJ2-7; D gene ambiguous. The ends were cut back, 0 bases at V and 2 bases at J, with 11 bases in the middle. Germline CDR1 is LNHNV and CDR2 is YYDKDF (reference sequence). The CDR3 spans 15 residues. As DNA, the CDR3 is TGTGCCACCAGCAGAGATCTCGAAGTTACCTACGAGCAGTACTTC. As protein: CATSRDLEVTYEQYF.

The rearrangement joins TRBV6-6 to TRBJ2-5; weak D call: TRBD2 (5 bases). The V and J ends lost 6 bases and 3 bases respectively, with 11 bases between them. Per germline, CDR1 MNHNY and CDR2 SVGAGI (reference sequence). The CDR3 runs 13 residues. The CDR3 DNA sequence: TGTGCCAGCAGGAACGGGGTTAAAGAGACCCAGTACTTC. This encodes CASRNGVKETQYF.

This chain uses TRBV5-1 with TRBJ2-1; D gene unclear. The germline gives CDR1 SGHRS, CDR2 YFSETQ. The V end was cut by 0 bases, the J end by 15 bases, with 16 bases between. The length of the CDR3 is 13 residues. The CDR3 coding sequence is TGCGCCAGCAGCTTGGAAGGCCCGGATTATGTGTTCTTC. Its protein product is CASSLEGPDYVFF.

This clonotype was seen only a few times. This sequence joins TRBV6-1 and TRBJ2-7, with D possibly TRBD1 on 6 matching bases. Germline CDR1 and CDR2: MNHNS and SASEGT. This CDR3 has 14 amino acids. V was pared by 5 bases and J by 0 bases, with 11 bases between. In DNA, the CDR3 is TGTGCCAGCAGTAGGGGACATTTCTCCTACGAGCAGTACTTC. This translates into CASSRGHFSYEQYF.

V usage is TRBV12-3 or TRBV12-4 and J usage is TRBJ2-3, with D uncertain. The CDR3 length is 11 residues. Trimming pared 7 bases from V and 6 bases from J, leaving 8 bases between. The CDR3 sequence is CASTIADTQYF. CDR3 DNA: TGTGCCAGCACCATTGCGGATACGCAGTATTTT.

The sample holds a few counts of this clonotype. CDR3 sequence (DNA): TGTGCCAGCAGTTTAGCGGCAGGGTTTTACAATGAGCAGTTCTTC. Translating it yields CASSLAAGFYNEQFF. This chain links TRBV12-3 or TRBV12-4 with TRBJ2-1; D is perhaps TRBD1 (5 bases). Trimming stripped 0 bases from V and 4 bases from J, with 10 bases between. The CDR3 sequence is 15 residues long.

This clonotype was recorded a few times. J is TRBJ1-6 and V is TRBV6-2 or TRBV6-3; 9 bases line up with TRBD1. The CDR3 contains 20 residues. Unmatched junction bases numbered 11, after V lost 2 bases and J lost 0 bases. The germline V gene encodes CDR1 MNHEY and CDR2 SVGEGT. This chain's CDR3 is CASSYLTGGPRSSYNSPLHF. CDR3 nucleotides: TGTGCCAGCAGTTACCTGACAGGGGGACCTAGAAGCTCCTATAATTCACCCCTCCACTTT.

This clonotype was seen at least ten times. The rearrangement joins TRBV24-1 to TRBJ2-5; 12 positions agree with TRBD1. The CDR3 runs to 16 residues. CDR1 and CDR2 from the germline V gene are KGHDR and SFDVKD. V dropped 2 bases and J dropped 5; count of bases not matched to a gene: 5. CDR3 sequence: CATSDSGQGAGETQYF. The CDR3 DNA reads as TGTGCCACCAGTGATTCGGGACAGGGGGCAGGGGAGACCCAGTACTTC.